Following are 3 T cell receptor beta chains from one sample sequenced in a study of blood T cell repertoires in COVID-19. TCRdb keeps only in-frame clones here, not all; method: immunoSEQ multiplex PCR. The sample includes about 300,000 clones, around 90% seen only once; the top ten take about 6.8%. Sequences were obtained from peripheral blood. The receptor set was obtained from a woman aged 30 to 39 with COVID-19, enrolled during active disease.

The chain carries TRBV30 and TRBJ2-1; 10 bases agree with TRBD1. CDR1 is GTSNPN, CDR2 SVGIG, per germline (reference sequence). The CDR3 is made up of 15 amino acids. V trimming: 2 bases; J trimming: 3 bases; junction bases outside the gene matches: 4. CDR3 loop: CAWSNRDRGYNEQFF. Written as DNA, the CDR3 is TGTGCCTGGAGTAACCGGGACAGGGGCTACAATGAGCAGTTCTTC. Combining the CDR3 with reference TRBV30 and TRBJ2-1 gives the whole variable domain SQTIHQWPATLVQPVGSPLSLECTVEGTSNPNLYWYRQAAGRGLQLLFYSVGIGQISSEVPQNLSASRPQDRQFILSSKKLLLSDSGFYLCAWSNRDRGYNEQFFGPGTRLTVL.

This chain uses TRBV13 with TRBJ1-2, with D hard to call. The germline V gene encodes CDR1 PRHDT and CDR2 FYEKMQ (reference sequence). The germline V and J ends were trimmed by 3 bases and 4 bases, with 9 bases remaining between them. The CDR3 consists of 13 residues. CDR3 DNA sequence: TGTGCCAGCAGCTTGACTGAGGGCTATGGCTACACCTTC. Residues: CASSLTEGYGYTF.

This chain uses TRBV9 with TRBJ2-5; 7 bases fit TRBD2. The V gene's germline CDR1 is SGDLS and CDR2 YYNGEE. V shed 0 bases, J shed 2 bases, and the junction held 7 bases outside the gene matches. This CDR3 region has 16 residues. The CDR3: CASSVATASGQETQYF. Here the CDR3 DNA reads TGTGCCAGCAGCGTAGCTACGGCTAGCGGACAAGAGACCCAGTACTTC.